This T cell receptor beta chain appears in the sequencing data of a study of regulatory T cells in long-lasting Graves disease. Through Arm-PCR of CDR3 regions and iRepertoire HTBI primers, TCR beta libraries were built. A single record per CDR3 protein comes from TCRdb applying MiXCR to the multiplex PCR reads. Altogether a few hundred thousand distinct CDR3 sequences are present, about an eighth being singletons, with the ten largest covering approximately 20%. Time point meaning: newly diagnosed GD, antithyroid drugs for less than 3 months. PBMC RNA was the source of the TCR library. The table lists this clonotype with many counts. The same sample was also used in a study of T cells in Graves' hyperthyroidism and ophthalmopathy.

This receptor was obtained from a woman under 30 with Graves disease. The sequences come from peripheral blood mononuclear cells (PBMCs), collected at new diagnosis, from a patient treated with antithyroid drugs.

CDR3 DNA: TGTGCCAGCAGCTTTCGGGTCCGGAGAAGTTCCTACAATGAGCAGTTCTTC. It translates to CASSFRVRRSSYNEQFF. The gene calls are TRBV7-9 and TRBJ2-1; D unclear. Germline V gene data show CDR1 as SEHNR and CDR2 as FQNEAQ (reference sequence). Trimming stripped 3 bases from V and 1 base from J, with 16 bases between. This CDR3 comprises 17 residues.